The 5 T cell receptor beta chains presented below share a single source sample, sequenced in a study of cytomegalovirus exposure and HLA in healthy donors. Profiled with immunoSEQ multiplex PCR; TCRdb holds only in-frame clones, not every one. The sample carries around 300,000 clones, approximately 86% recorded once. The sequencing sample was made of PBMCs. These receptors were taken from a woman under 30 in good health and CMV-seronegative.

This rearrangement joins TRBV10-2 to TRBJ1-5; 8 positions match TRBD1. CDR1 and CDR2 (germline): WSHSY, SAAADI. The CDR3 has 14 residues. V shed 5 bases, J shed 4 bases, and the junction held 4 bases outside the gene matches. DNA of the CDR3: TGCGCCAGCAGTTCGGACAGGGTGAATCAGCCCCAGCATTTT. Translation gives CASSSDRVNQPQHF.

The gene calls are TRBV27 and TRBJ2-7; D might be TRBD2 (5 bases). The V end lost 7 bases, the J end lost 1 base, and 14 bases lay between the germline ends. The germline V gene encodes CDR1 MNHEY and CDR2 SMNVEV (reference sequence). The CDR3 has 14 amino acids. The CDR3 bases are TGTGCCAGCAAAGACCAAGCGGAGTCCTACGAGCAGTACTTC. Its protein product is CASKDQAESYEQYF.

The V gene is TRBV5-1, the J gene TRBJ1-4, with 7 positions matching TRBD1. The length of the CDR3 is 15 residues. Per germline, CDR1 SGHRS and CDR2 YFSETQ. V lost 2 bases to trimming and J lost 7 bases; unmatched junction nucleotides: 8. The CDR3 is CASSFGQERGEKLFF. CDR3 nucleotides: TGCGCCAGCAGCTTTGGACAGGAACGAGGTGAAAAACTGTTTTTT.

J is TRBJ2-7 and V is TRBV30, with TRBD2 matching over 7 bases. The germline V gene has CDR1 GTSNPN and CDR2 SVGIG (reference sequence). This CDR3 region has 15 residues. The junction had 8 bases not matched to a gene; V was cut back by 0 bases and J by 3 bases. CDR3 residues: CAWSVSETSLYEQYF. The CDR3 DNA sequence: TGTGCCTGGAGTGTATCCGAGACTAGCCTCTACGAGCAGTACTTC.

The CDR3 DNA reads as TGTGCCAGCAGCTTGGCCTCTAGGGAGTACACCTTC. Amino acid sequence: CASSLASREYTF. V gene TRBV5-6 combines with J gene TRBJ1-2, with D unclear. Looked up from germline, CDR1 is SGHDT and CDR2 is YYEEEE. CDR3 size: 12 residues. Trimming pared 0 bases from V and 11 bases from J, leaving 11 bases between.